This T cell receptor beta chain was identified in a study of blood T cell repertoires in COVID-19. Study background: PBMCs, B-cell-depleted T cells, or T cells were the source of the cDNA or gDNA that made up the material.

In terms of age and location, participants ranged from roughly 18 to 89 years and lived in around 22 US areas. Symptom resolution, clearance, or two negative PCRs marked the recovered donors of Cohort 3. Method: immunoSEQ multiplex PCR; TCRdb's copy keeps in-frame clones and lacks some. The sample has fewer than 450,000 clones, approximately 84% seen once. The clonotype originates from a woman aged 30 to 39 who had recovered from COVID-19. Source material: PBMCs or T cells enriched from blood (not recorded which).

Here the CDR3 reads CASSMNLGQGNSPLHF. The CDR3 DNA sequence: TGTGCCAGTAGTATGAATCTGGGACAGGGTAATTCACCCCTCCACTTT. The J gene is TRBJ1-6, the V gene TRBV19; TRBD1 matches at 9 bases. V lost 3 bases to trimming and J lost 6 bases; unmatched junction nucleotides: 6. The CDR3 is 16 residues long. From germline, CDR1 is LNHDA and CDR2 SQIVND (reference sequence).